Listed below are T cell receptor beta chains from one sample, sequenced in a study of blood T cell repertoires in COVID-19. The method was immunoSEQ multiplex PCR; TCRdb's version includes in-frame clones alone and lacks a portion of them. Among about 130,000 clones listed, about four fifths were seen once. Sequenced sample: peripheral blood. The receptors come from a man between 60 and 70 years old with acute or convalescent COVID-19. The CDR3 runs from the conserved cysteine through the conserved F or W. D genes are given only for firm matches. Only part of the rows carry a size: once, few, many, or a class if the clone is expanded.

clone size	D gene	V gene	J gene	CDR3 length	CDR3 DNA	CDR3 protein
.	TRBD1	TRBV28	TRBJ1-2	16	TGTGCCAGCAGCGGGACAGGGAGGGCTACTAACTATGGCTACACCTTC	CASSGTGRATNYGYTF
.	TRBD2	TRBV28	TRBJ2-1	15	TGTGCCAGCAGTTTGGGGGGACTAGCCGACAATGAGCAGTTCTTC	CASSLGGLADNEQFF
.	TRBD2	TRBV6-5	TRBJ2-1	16	TGTGCCAGCAGTTACTCGTGGACTAGCAGTAACAATGAGCAGTTCTTC	CASSYSWTSSNNEQFF
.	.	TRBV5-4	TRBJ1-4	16	TGTGCCAGCAGCTTGGGCGTCGGGGCGCGGGGTGAAAAACTGTTTTTT	CASSLGVGARGEKLFF
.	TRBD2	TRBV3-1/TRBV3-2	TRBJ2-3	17	TGTGCCAGCAGCCAGCTAGCGGGAGGGCCTAGCACAGATACGCAGTATTTT	CASSQLAGGPSTDTQYF
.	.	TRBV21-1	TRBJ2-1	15	TGTGCCAGCAGCAAAGACAGGGATTCCTACAATGAGCAGTTCTTC	CASSKDRDSYNEQFF
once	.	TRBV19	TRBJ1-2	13	TGTGCCAGCCTGGATTTGGGGAGGTATGGCTACACCTTC	CASLDLGRYGYTF
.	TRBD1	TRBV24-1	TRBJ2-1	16	TGTGCCACCAGTGATTTGTCGGGACAGGGCTACAATGAGCAGTTCTTC	CATSDLSGQGYNEQFF
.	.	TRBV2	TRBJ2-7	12	TGTGCCAGCAGTCGCCAGACCTACGAGCAGTACTTC	CASSRQTYEQYF
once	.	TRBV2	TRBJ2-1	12	TGTGCCAGCGATCAGGCCCAGGATGAGCAGTTCTTC	CASDQAQDEQFF
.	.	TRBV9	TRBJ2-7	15	TGTGCCAGCAGCGTAGATGGTAGCTCCGGCTACGAGCAGTACTTC	CASSVDGSSGYEQYF
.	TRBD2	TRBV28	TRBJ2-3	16	TGTGCCAGCAGTTTAAGGGCTAGCGGACTCACAGATACGCAGTATTTT	CASSLRASGLTDTQYF
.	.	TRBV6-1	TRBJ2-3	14	TGTGCCAGCAGTGAAGCACCGGGGATGAATACGCAGTATTTT	CASSEAPGMNTQYF
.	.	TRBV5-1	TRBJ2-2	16	TGCGCCAGCAGCTTGGTTCCGGGAGCTAATACCGGGGAGCTGTTTTTT	CASSLVPGANTGELFF
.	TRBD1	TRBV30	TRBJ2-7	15	TGTGCCTGGAGTACCGGGACAGGGGGCAGGTACGAGCAGTACTTC	CAWSTGTGGRYEQYF
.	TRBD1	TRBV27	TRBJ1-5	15	TGTGCCAGCAGTAAATGGGACAGCGTAAATCAGCCCCAGCATTTT	CASSKWDSVNQPQHF
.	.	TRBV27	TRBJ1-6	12	TGTGCCAGCAGTCCTACGAATTCACCCCTCCACTTT	CASSPTNSPLHF
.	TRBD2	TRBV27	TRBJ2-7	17	TGTGCCAGCAGTTTGGTGAGGAAGGGAGGGCCTTCCTACGAGCAGTACTTC	CASSLVRKGGPSYEQYF
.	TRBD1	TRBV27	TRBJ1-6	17	TGTGCCAGCAGTCACCTCCTGGACAGGGACCGACCGGCACCCCTCCACTTT	CASSHLLDRDRPAPLHF
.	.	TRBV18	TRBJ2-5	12	TGTGCCAGCTCGGAGGAAATGGAGACCCAGTACTTC	CASSEEMETQYF
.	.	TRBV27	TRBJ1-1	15	TGTGCCAGCAGTTTACCGGGGGGGACGAACACTGAAGCTTTCTTT	CASSLPGGTNTEAFF
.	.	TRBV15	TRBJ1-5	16	TGTGCCACCAGCAGAGGGGACACCGATAGCAATCAGCCCCAGCATTTT	CATSRGDTDSNQPQHF
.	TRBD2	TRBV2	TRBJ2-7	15	TGTGCCAGCAGCCCGGGACTAGCGCTTTCCTACGAGCAGTACTTC	CASSPGLALSYEQYF
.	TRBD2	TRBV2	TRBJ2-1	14	TGTGCCAGCTCTCTCTGGACTAGCGGGCATGAGCAGTTCTTC	CASSLWTSGHEQFF